This TCR beta chain was retrieved from a study of human T cells and chemical hapten exposure. The wider study: Diphenylcyclopropenone doses were given weekly to the scalps of patients across the approximately 24-week study.

General observations from the study: In comparison with controls, expanded TCRs gave rise to a significantly larger number of large CDR3 similarity clusters.

Authors' methods: The median was around 91,000 TCRs per sample, ranging 23,224 to 690,600. Using its own MiXCR run on the RACE reads, TCRdb lists one record per CDR3 protein. The V and J calls follow TCRdb's processing rather than the paper's. The table records tens of thousands of distinct CDR3 sequences, 9.9% of them present only once. Time point described: patch test 3, about 24 weeks after DPC sensitization. Treatment of the sample: therapeutic diphenylcyclopropenone sensitization with weekly scalp DPC. Participating donors were patients with alopecia, aged 18 to 70 years, considered appropriate candidates for DPC. The CDR3 is 15 residues long. CDR1 is LNHDA and CDR2 is SQIVND in the germline V gene (reference sequence). Germline trimming cut 5 bases from V and 0 bases from J; bases unmatched to any gene: 0. This clonotype was detected ten times or more. Its antigen is unknown.

Sequencing was performed on whole blood, taken in connection with sensitization to the hapten diphenylcyclopropenone (DPC). The TCR originated in a woman in her forties with alopecia areata. Some clones in this sample may be carry-over from other donors' samples. This chain joins TRBV19 and TRBJ2-6, with 8 bases lining up with TRBD1. CDR3 DNA: TGTGCCAGTAGTGGACAGGGCTCTGGGGCCAACGTCCTGACTTTC. Protein product: CASSGQGSGANVLTF.